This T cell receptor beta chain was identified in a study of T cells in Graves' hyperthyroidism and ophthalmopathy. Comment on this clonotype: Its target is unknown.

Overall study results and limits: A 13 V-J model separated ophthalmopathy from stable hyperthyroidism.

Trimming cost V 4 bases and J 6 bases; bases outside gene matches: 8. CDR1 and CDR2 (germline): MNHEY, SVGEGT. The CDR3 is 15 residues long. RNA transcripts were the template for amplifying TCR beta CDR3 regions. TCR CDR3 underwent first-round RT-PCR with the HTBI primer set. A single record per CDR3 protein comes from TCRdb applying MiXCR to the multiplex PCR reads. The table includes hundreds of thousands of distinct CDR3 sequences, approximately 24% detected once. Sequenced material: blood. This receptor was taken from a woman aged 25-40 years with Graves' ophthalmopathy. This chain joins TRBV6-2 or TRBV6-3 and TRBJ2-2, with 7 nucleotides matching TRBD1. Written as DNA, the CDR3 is TGTGCCAGCAGTTCAGGGGGAAAATACGCCGGGGAGCTGTTTTTT. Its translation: CASSSGGKYAGELFF.